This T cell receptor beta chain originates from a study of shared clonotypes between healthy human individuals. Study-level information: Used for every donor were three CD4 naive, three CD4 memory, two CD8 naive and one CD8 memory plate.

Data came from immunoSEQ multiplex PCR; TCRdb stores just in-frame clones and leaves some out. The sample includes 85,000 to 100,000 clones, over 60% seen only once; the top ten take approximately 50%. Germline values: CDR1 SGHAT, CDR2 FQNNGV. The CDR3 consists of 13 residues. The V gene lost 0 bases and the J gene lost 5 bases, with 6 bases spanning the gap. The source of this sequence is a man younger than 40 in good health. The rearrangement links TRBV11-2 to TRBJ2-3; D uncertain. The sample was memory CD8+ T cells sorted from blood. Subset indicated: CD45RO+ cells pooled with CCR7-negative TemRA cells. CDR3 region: CASSLDWEDTQYF. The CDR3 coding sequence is TGTGCCAGCAGCTTAGATTGGGAAGATACGCAGTATTTT. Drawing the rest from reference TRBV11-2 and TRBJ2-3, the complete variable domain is EAGVAQSPRYKIIEKRQSVAFWCNPISGHATLYWYQQILGQGPKLLIQFQNNGVVDDSQLPKDRFSAERLKGVDSTLKIQPAKLEDSAVYLCASSLDWEDTQYFGPGTRLTVL.